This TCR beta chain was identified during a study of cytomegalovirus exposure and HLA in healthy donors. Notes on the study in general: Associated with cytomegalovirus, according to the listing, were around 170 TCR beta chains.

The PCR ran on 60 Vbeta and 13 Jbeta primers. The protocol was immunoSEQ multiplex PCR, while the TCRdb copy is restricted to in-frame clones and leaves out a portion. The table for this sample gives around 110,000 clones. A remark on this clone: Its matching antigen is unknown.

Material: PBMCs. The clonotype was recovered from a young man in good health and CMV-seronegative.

CDR3: CANGPGGYEQYF. DNA for the CDR3: TGTGCCAACGGGCCGGGAGGCTACGAGCAGTACTTC. The rearrangement uses TRBV10-3 and TRBJ2-7; 7 bases map to TRBD2. This CDR3 region has 12 residues. CDR1 ENHRY and CDR2 SYGVKD come from the germline V gene. With 10 bases clipped from V and 3 bases from J, the junction kept 6 bases outside the gene matches.